The 16 T cell receptor beta chains given below trace back to one sample, sequenced in a study of blood T cell repertoires in COVID-19. TCRdb's copy holds only in-frame clones and misses some; the assay was immunoSEQ multiplex PCR. The table has 90,000 to 130,000 clones, more than 75% seen once. Sequenced material: peripheral blood. Receptors were obtained from a woman aged 50 to 60 with acute or convalescent COVID-19.

The chain combines TRBV12-3 or TRBV12-4 with TRBJ2-7; D is undetermined. This CDR3 spans 11 amino acids. Trimming shortened V by 5 bases and J by 3 bases, and 5 bases separated the two germline ends. This chain's CDR3 is CASSNGYEQYF. The CDR3 DNA sequence: TGTGCCAGCAGTAACGGCTACGAGCAGTACTTC.

V and J are TRBV6-5 and TRBJ2-1; 8 nucleotides align to TRBD2. Germline CDR1 is MNHEY and CDR2 is SVGAGI. The V and J ends lost 8 bases and 3 bases, in that order; junction bases with no gene match: 3. This CDR3 has 13 residues. Here the CDR3 reads CASASGYYNEQFF. The CDR3 region has the DNA TGTGCCAGCGCTAGCGGGTACTACAATGAGCAGTTCTTC.

The genes are TRBV5-5 and TRBJ1-5, with D possibly being TRBD1 (5 bases). Germline V gene data show CDR1 as SGHKS and CDR2 as YYEKEE (reference sequence). The CDR3 is 14 residues long. V was shortened by 0 bases and J by 4 bases, with 8 bases between the two germline ends. The CDR3 DNA is TGTGCCAGCAGCTTGGGGTCAGGGAATCAGCCCCAGCATTTT. Translation: CASSLGSGNQPQHF.

The chain joins TRBV18 to TRBJ2-2; 12 bases match TRBD2. CDR1 and CDR2 (germline): KGHSH, LQKENI. The CDR3 runs 17 residues. The J segment lost 5 bases and the V segment lost 3 bases, leaving 7 bases of the junction unmatched. The CDR3 DNA follows: TGTGCCAGCTCACCTCCGACTAGCGGGAGTCGTACCGGGGAGCTGTTTTTT. This gives the protein CASSPPTSGSRTGELFF.

The J gene is TRBJ2-1, the V gene TRBV5-1; 13 bases align to TRBD2. Germline assignment: CDR1 SGHRS and CDR2 YFSETQ. CDR3 length: 17 residues. Trimming cost V 0 bases and J 2 bases; bases outside gene matches: 2. CDR3 DNA sequence: TGCGCCAGCAGCTTGGTTGGGACTAGCGGGACCTACAATGAGCAGTTCTTC. It yields the protein CASSLVGTSGTYNEQFF.

V usage is TRBV10-1 and J usage is TRBJ2-7, with 11 nucleotides matching TRBD1. The trim removed 4 bases at V and 6 bases at J, leaving 5 bases unmatched. This CDR3 spans 14 amino acids. From germline, CDR1 is WNHNN and CDR2 SYGVQD (reference sequence). This chain's CDR3 is CASSAGTGGREQYF. In DNA form, the CDR3 reads TGCGCCAGCAGTGCCGGGACAGGGGGTCGCGAGCAGTACTTC.

In this sample, this clone turned up a few times. V is TRBV5-1 and J is TRBJ2-7, with 9 bases that match TRBD2. This CDR3 is 14 amino acids long. V lost 1 base and J lost 3; bases outside the gene matches: 2. Germline CDR1 SGHRS, CDR2 YFSETQ. The CDR3: CASSLQLAGYEQYF. The CDR3 DNA reads as TGCGCCAGCAGCTTGCAACTAGCGGGCTACGAGCAGTACTTC.

The V call is TRBV28, the J call TRBJ2-7; 8 bases are shared with TRBD2. Germline loops: CDR1 MDHEN, CDR2 SYDVKM. The ends lost 2 bases at V and 0 bases at J; junction bases unmatched: 6. This CDR3 comprises 16 residues. In DNA, the CDR3 is TGTGCCAGCAGTTTAAGTTCTAGCGGGTCCTCCTACGAGCAGTACTTC. The encoded protein is CASSLSSSGSSYEQYF.

The genes are TRBV11-2 and TRBJ2-7; 8 bases are shared with TRBD2. With V trimmed by 5 bases and J by 5 bases, 8 bases remained unmatched. Per germline, CDR1 SGHAT and CDR2 FQNNGV. The CDR3 length is 14 residues. The DNA for the CDR3 is TGTGCCAGCAGCCAGGAGGCTAGCGGGCACGAGCAGTACTTC. As protein: CASSQEASGHEQYF.

The CDR3 DNA is TGTGCCAGCAGCCAAGATGACAGGCCCCCCCGGTCCGGGGAGCTGTTTTTT. Protein product: CASSQDDRPPRSGELFF. This chain uses TRBV14 with TRBJ2-2, with D perhaps matching TRBD1 (6 bases). The CDR3 covers 17 residues. The V gene lost 0 bases and the J gene lost 6 bases, with 17 bases spanning the gap. The germline V gene has CDR1 SGHDN and CDR2 FVKESK.

The chain has TRBV4-1 and TRBJ2-7; 10 bases are a match to TRBD2. The germline V gene has CDR1 MGHRA and CDR2 YSYEKL. This CDR3 spans 17 amino acids. Trimming removed 3 bases from V and 1 base from J; junction bases left unmatched: 9. CDR3 amino acids: CASSQSPLAGVSYEQYF. Written as DNA, the CDR3 is TGCGCCAGCAGCCAGTCCCCTCTAGCGGGAGTATCCTACGAGCAGTACTTC.

The chain joins TRBV19 to TRBJ1-4; perhaps TRBD1 as D (6 bases). This CDR3 has 17 amino acids. Germline V CDR1 and CDR2: LNHDA, SQIVND (reference sequence). V lost 1 base and J lost 0, with 12 bases in between. The CDR3 reads CASSIGGGVATNEKLFF. Here the CDR3 DNA reads TGTGCCAGTAGTATAGGAGGGGGAGTCGCAACTAATGAAAAACTGTTTTTT.

The rearrangement uses TRBV6-5 and TRBJ1-5; D remains unclear. This CDR3 comprises 14 residues. CDR1 MNHEY and CDR2 SVGAGI come from the germline V gene. Trimming shortened V by 3 bases and J by 6 bases, and 12 bases separated the two germline ends. DNA of the CDR3: TGTGCCAGCAGTTATAAATCCGCAGGTCAGCCCCAGCATTTT. This sequence encodes CASSYKSAGQPQHF.

This chain links TRBV3-1 (or the pseudogene TRBV3-2) with TRBJ2-5, with D tentatively TRBD1 (7 bases). The CDR3 length is 15 residues. The V end was cut by 1 base, the J end by 5 bases, with 14 bases between. Looked up from germline, CDR1 is LGHDT and CDR2 is YNNKEL (reference sequence). CDR3 protein: CASSQGPTGRETQYF. The CDR3 nucleotides read TGTGCCAGCAGCCAAGGCCCGACAGGGAGGGAGACCCAGTACTTC.

V usage is TRBV5-1 and J usage is TRBJ1-1; no clear D. Trimming left V 1 base short and J 3 bases short, with 7 bases between. Germline assignment: CDR1 SGHRS and CDR2 YFSETQ. The CDR3 is made up of 13 amino acids. The CDR3 here is CASSLIDYTEAFF. CDR3 coding DNA: TGCGCCAGCAGCTTGATAGACTACACTGAAGCTTTCTTT.

The chain recombines TRBV7-9 with TRBJ2-7; D call uncertain. The CDR3 covers 15 residues. The V and J ends lost 1 base and 3 bases respectively, with 13 bases between them. CDR1 is SEHNR, CDR2 FQNEAQ, per germline (reference sequence). The CDR3 bases are TGTGCCAGCAGCTTAGGGAGAAATCCCCTCTACGAGCAGTACTTC. It is translated as CASSLGRNPLYEQYF.